The source of this TCR beta chain is a study of T-cell memory formation after mild COVID-19. Regarding the study as a whole: Among contracting clones, CD4+ were mainly CM/EM and CD8+ enriched in EMRA. Pre-infection memory showed some responding clones, and this suggested that cross-reactive memory joined. CD4+ bias marked clones expanding day 15 to 37, unlike balanced contracting clones.

One entry per CDR3 protein, called by TCRdb with MiXCR from the 5' RACE reads. The table includes some 150,000 distinct CDR3 sequences, 20% to 25% detected once. This clonotype was observed a few times. Its antigen is unidentified. The receptor was isolated from an adult woman who had mild COVID-19 (a few samples of this study predate the infection). Cell type and time point are not known. The sequencing sample was made of PBMCs or a T cell subset sorted from them (not recorded which).

CDR3 coding DNA: TGTGCCAGCAGCGGACCCGACAGGAAAGCTTTCTTT. Amino acid sequence: CASSGPDRKAFF. This chain uses TRBV11-2 with TRBJ1-1; tentative D call: TRBD1 (6 bases). The CDR3 runs 12 residues. Per germline, CDR1 SGHAT and CDR2 FQNNGV. Trimming removed 5 bases at V and 9 bases at J, with 13 bases between. The full variable domain, completed using reference TRBV11-2 and TRBJ1-1, is EAGVAQSPRYKIIEKRQSVAFWCNPISGHATLYWYQQILGQGPKLLIQFQNNGVVDDSQLPKDRFSAERLKGVDSTLKIQPAKLEDSAVYLCASSGPDRKAFFGQGTRLTVV.